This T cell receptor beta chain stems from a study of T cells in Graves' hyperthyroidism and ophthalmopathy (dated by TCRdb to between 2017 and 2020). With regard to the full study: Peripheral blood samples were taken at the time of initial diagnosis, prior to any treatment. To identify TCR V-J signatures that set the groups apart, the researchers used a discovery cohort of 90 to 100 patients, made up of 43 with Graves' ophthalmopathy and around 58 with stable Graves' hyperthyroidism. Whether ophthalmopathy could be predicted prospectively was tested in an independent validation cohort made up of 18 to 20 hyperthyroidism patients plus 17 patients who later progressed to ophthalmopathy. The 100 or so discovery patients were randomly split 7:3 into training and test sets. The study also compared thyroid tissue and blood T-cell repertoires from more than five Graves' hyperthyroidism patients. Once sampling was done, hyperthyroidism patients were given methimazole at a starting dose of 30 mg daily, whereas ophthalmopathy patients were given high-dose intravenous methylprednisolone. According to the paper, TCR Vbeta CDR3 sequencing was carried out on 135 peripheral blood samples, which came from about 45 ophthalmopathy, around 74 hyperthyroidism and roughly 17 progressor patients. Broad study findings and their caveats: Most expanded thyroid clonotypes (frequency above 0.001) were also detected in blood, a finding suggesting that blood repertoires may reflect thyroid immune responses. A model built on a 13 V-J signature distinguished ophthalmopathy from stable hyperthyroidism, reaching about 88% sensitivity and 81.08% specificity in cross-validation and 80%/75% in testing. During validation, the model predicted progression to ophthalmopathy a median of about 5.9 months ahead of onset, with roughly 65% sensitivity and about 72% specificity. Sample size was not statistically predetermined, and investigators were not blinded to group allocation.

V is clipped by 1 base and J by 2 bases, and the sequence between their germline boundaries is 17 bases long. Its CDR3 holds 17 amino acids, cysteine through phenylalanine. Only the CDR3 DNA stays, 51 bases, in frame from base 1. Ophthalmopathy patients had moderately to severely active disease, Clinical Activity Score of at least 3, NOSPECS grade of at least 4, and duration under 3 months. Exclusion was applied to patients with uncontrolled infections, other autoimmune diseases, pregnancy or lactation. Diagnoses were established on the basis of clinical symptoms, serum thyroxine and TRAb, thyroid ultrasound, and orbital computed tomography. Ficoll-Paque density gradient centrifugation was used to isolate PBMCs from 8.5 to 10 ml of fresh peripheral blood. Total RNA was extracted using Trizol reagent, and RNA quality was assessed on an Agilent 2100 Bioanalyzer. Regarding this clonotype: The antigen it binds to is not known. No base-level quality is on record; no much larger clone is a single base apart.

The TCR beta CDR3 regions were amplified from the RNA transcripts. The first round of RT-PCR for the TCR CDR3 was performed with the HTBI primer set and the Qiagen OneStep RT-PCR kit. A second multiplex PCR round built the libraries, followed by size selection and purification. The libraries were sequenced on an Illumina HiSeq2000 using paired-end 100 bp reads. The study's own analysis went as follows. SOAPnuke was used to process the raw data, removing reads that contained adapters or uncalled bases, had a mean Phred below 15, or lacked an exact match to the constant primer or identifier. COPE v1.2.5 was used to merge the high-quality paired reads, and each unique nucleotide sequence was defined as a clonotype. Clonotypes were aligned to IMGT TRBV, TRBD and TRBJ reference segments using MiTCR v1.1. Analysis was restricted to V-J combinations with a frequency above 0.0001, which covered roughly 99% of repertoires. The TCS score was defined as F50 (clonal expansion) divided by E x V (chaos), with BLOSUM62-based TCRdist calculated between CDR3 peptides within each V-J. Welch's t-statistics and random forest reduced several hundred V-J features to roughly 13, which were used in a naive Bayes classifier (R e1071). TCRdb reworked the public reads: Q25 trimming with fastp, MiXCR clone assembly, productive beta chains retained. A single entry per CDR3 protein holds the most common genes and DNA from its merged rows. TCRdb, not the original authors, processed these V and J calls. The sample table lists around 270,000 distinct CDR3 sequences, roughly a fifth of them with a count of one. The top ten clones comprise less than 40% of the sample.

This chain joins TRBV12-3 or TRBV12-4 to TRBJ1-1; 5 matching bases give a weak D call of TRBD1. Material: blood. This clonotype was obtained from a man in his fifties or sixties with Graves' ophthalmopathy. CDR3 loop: CASSLVAGGGVNTEAFF. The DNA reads TGTGCCAGCAGTTTAGTCGCGGGGGGGGGGGTCAACACTGAAGCTTTCTTT.